The 13 T cell receptor beta chains below were found in one sample sequenced in a study of blood T cell repertoires in COVID-19. TCRdb keeps only in-frame clones here, not all; method: immunoSEQ multiplex PCR. The table records over 100,000 clones, nearly 85% of them present only once. The sample taken for sequencing was peripheral blood. The receptors were gathered from a woman in her forties or fifties with acute or convalescent COVID-19.

This clone appeared a few times. V gene TRBV5-6 combines with J gene TRBJ1-1; maybe TRBD1 (6 bases). Germline V gives CDR1 SGHDT, CDR2 YYEEEE. Trimming took 4 bases from V and 10 from J, leaving 23 bases between them. This CDR3 is 15 amino acids long. The CDR3 loop reads CASSTNGERGTRAFF. The CDR3 coding sequence is TGTGCCAGCAGCACAAATGGGGAGAGAGGGACAAGAGCTTTCTTT. Complete variable domain (other parts from reference TRBV5-6 and TRBJ1-1): DAGVTQSPTHLIKTRGQQVTLRCSPKSGHDTVSWYQQALGQGPQFIFQYYEEEERQRGNFPDRFSGHQFPNYSSELNVNALLLGDSALYLCASSTNGERGTRAFFGQGTRLTVV.

The gene calls are TRBV19 and TRBJ1-5; D is perhaps TRBD1 (5 bases). Trimming removed 4 bases from V and 0 bases from J, with 13 bases in between. Germline lookup yields CDR1 LNHDA and CDR2 SQIVND (reference sequence). The CDR3 covers 16 residues. The CDR3 DNA reads as TGTGCCAGTAGTACCAGGTCGGACACTAGCAATCAGCCCCAGCATTTT. Translation gives CASSTRSDTSNQPQHF.

The chain is built from TRBV18 and TRBJ1-1; a weak D match, TRBD1 (5 bases). There are 12 residues in the CDR3. Germline V gene data show CDR1 as KGHSH and CDR2 as LQKENI. V dropped 6 bases and J dropped 3 bases, with 8 bases sitting between them. CDR3 loop: CASSLQDTEAFF. CDR3 sequence (DNA): TGTGCCAGCTCTTTACAGGACACTGAAGCTTTCTTT.

This clone was seen only a few times. CDR3 DNA sequence: TGCGCCAGCAGTGATTTACAGGGTTCCCTCTACGAGCAGTACTTC. This codes for CASSDLQGSLYEQYF. V usage is TRBV5-1 and J usage is TRBJ2-7, with TRBD1 as a possible D gene (6 bases). CDR3 length: 15 amino acids. V lost 5 bases and J lost 3, with 18 bases in between. From germline, CDR1 is SGHRS and CDR2 YFSETQ.

This chain links TRBV4-2 with TRBJ2-1; 7 nucleotides match TRBD1. The CDR3 sequence is 14 residues long. With 4 bases clipped from V and 7 bases from J, the junction kept 7 bases outside the gene matches. Germline CDR1 LGHNA, CDR2 YNFKEQ. CDR3 amino acids: CASSRSGGRNEQFF. The CDR3 DNA reads TGTGCCAGCAGCCGGTCAGGGGGAAGGAATGAGCAGTTCTTC.

The chain uses TRBV6-5 and TRBJ2-7, with 9 bases matching TRBD1. The CDR3 loop spans 15 amino acids. CDR1 MNHEY and CDR2 SVGAGI come from the germline V gene. V lost 0 bases to trimming and J lost 3 bases; unmatched junction nucleotides: 3. The DNA for the CDR3 is TGTGCCAGCAGTTACTCTGGGACAGGGAACTACGAGCAGTACTTC. This codes for CASSYSGTGNYEQYF.

The chain employs TRBV19 and TRBJ1-1; 10 positions match TRBD1. There are 13 residues in the CDR3. The V gene's germline CDR1 is LNHDA and CDR2 SQIVND (reference sequence). The V segment lost 4 bases and the J segment 6 bases; nucleotides outside the gene matches: 2. CDR3 nucleotide sequence: TGTGCCAGTAGTACCGGACAGGGGGCTGAAGCTTTCTTT. It encodes CASSTGQGAEAFF. Full variable domain (remainder filled in from reference TRBV19 and TRBJ1-1): DGGITQSPKYLFRKEGQNVTLSCEQNLNHDAMYWYRQDPGQGLRLIYYSQIVNDFQKGDIAEGYSVSREKKESFPLTVTSAQKNPTAFYLCASSTGQGAEAFFGQGTRLTVV.

J is TRBJ2-2 and V is TRBV27; the D gene is possibly TRBD1 (6 bases). The V gene's germline CDR1 is MNHEY and CDR2 SMNVEV (reference sequence). V was clipped by 3 bases and J by 6 bases, with 11 bases between them. The CDR3 is 14 residues long. The CDR3 protein is CASSLYRESGELFF. In nucleotides, the CDR3 is TGTGCCAGCAGTTTGTACAGGGAATCCGGGGAGCTGTTTTTT.

The chain has TRBV6-5 and TRBJ2-3; D is uncertain. V was cut by 6 bases and J by 2 bases, with 9 bases left in between. Germline V gene lookup returns CDR1 MNHEY and CDR2 SVGAGI. The length of the CDR3 is 13 residues. CDR3: CASSLEITDTQYF. CDR3 nucleotide sequence: TGTGCCAGCAGCTTGGAGATCACAGATACGCAGTATTTT.

The gene calls are TRBV20-1 and TRBJ2-3; perhaps TRBD2 as D (5 bases). From germline, CDR1 is DFQATT and CDR2 SNEGSKA (reference sequence). The length of the CDR3 is 13 residues. Trimming left V 6 bases short and J 4 bases short, with 14 bases between. The CDR3 region has the DNA TGCAGTGCGAGTCTAGCCGGGGCAGATACGCAGTATTTT. Its protein product is CSASLAGADTQYF.

CDR3 sequence reads: CAWTRRGSPLHF. In nucleotides, the CDR3 is TGTGCCTGGACACGAAGGGGATCACCCCTCCACTTT. The V gene is TRBV30, the J gene TRBJ1-6; a possible D gene is TRBD1 (5 bases). This CDR3 spans 12 amino acids. The ends were cut back, 4 bases at V and 10 bases at J, with 11 bases in the middle. Germline CDR1 reads GTSNPN; CDR2 reads SVGIG (reference sequence).

The chain employs TRBV6-5 and TRBJ2-4, with D maybe TRBD1 (6 bases). V dropped 9 bases and J dropped 13 bases, with 16 bases sitting between them. The V gene's germline CDR1 is MNHEY and CDR2 SVGAGI. The length of the CDR3 is 11 residues. The DNA of the CDR3 is TGTGCCAGTAAATTGGGGGACAACCAGTACTTC. Translation: CASKLGDNQYF.

Notes on this clone: Distinct nucleotide sequences in the sample also encode this CDR3. The rearrangement joins TRBV7-6 to TRBJ1-3; D not certain. Germline CDR1 and CDR2: SGHVS and FNYEAQ. V lost 8 bases, J lost 0 bases, and 14 bases lay in between. The CDR3 loop spans 15 amino acids. CDR3 residues: CASATSRSSGNTIYF. The CDR3 coding sequence is TGTGCCAGCGCAACTTCACGGAGCTCTGGAAACACCATATATTTT.